Presented here are 6 T cell receptor beta chains from one specimen sequenced in a study of T cells expressing NK-cell markers. TCRdb processed the 5' RACE reads again and assigns one entry to each CDR3 protein, with no DNA. This sample's clone table lists 150,000 or so distinct CDR3 sequences. What was sequenced was blood T cells: a sorted CD56 or NKG2C T cell subset, CD4+ or CD8+ T cells, or bulk PBMC T cells (not recorded which). All receptors derive from a woman between 18 and 69 years old in good health.

The chain carries TRBV18 and TRBJ1-6. The CDR3 loop spans 17 amino acids. CDR1 KGHSH and CDR2 LQKENI come from the germline V gene. CDR3 protein: CASSPREGGYLDSPLHF.

This chain connects TRBV2 to TRBJ1-2; TCRdb names TRBD1, which stays unverified in the absence of DNA. The germline CDR1 and CDR2 sequences are SNHLY and FYNNEI. This CDR3 contains 15 residues. CDR3 in amino acids: CASSKLEGGEDGYTF.

The chain is built from TRBV6-1 and TRBJ1-4; TCRdb reports TRBD1, a call that lacks DNA to check it against. Germline CDR1 is MNHNS and CDR2 is SASEGT. CDR3 size: 14 residues. The CDR3 region is CASSTTGIIEKLFF.

This chain connects TRBV20-1 to TRBJ2-7; the TCRdb D gene call, TRBD2, has no DNA to confirm it. Germline-derived CDR1 and CDR2 are DFQATT and SNEGSKA (reference sequence). The length of the CDR3 is 13 residues. CDR3 sequence: CSARKRGVYEQYF.

This chain uses TRBV3-1 with TRBJ2-7; TCRdb returns TRBD2, unconfirmable since there is no DNA. The germline gives CDR1 LGHDT, CDR2 YNNKEL (reference sequence). CDR3 size: 16 residues. CDR3 sequence: CASSPSLAGFSYEQYF.

V is TRBV28 and J is TRBJ2-5; with no DNA, the TCRdb D assignment of TRBD1 cannot be verified. CDR3 size: 15 residues. The V gene's germline CDR1 is MDHEN and CDR2 SYDVKM. This CDR3 reads CASSPGHEYQETQYF.